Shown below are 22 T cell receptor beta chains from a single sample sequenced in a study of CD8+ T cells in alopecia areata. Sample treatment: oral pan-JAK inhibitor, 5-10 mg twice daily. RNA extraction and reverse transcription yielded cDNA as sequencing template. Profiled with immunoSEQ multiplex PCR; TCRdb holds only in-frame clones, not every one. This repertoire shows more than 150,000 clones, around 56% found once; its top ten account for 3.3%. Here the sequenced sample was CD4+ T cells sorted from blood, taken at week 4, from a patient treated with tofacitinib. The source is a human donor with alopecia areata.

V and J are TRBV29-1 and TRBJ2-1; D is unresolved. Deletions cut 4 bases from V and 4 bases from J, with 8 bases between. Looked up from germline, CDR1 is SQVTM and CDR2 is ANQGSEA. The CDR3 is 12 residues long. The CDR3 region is CSVATLYNEQFF. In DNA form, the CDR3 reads TGCAGCGTTGCGACTCTATACAATGAGCAGTTCTTC.

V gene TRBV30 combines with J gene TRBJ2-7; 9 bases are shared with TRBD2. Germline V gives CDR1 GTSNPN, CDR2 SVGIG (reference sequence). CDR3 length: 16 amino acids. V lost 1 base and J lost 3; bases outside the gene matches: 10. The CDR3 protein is CAWSAPLGRGGYEQYF. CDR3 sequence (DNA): TGTGCCTGGAGTGCCCCGCTGGGGCGGGGGGGCTACGAGCAGTACTTC.

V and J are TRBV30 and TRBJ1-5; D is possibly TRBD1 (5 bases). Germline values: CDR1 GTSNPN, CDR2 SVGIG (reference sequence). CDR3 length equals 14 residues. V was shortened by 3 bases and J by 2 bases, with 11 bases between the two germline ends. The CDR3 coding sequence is TGTGCCTGGAGACAGGTGGGGGGCAATCAGCCCCAGCATTTT. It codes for CAWRQVGGNQPQHF.

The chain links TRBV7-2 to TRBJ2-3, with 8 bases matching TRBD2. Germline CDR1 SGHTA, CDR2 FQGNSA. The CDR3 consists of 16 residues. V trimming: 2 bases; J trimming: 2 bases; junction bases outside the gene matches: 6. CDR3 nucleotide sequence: TGTGCCAGCAGCTTAAGTTGGCGGGGGGCCACAGATACGCAGTATTTT. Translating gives CASSLSWRGATDTQYF. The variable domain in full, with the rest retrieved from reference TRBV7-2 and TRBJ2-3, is GAGVSQSPSNKVTEKGKDVELRCDPISGHTALYWYRQSLGQGLEFLIYFQGNSAPDKSGLPSDRFSAERTGGSVSTLTIQRTQQEDSAVYLCASSLSWRGATDTQYFGPGTRLTVL.

The CDR3 sequence: CAWSIGGQGSYGYTF. The CDR3 DNA reads TGTGCCTGGAGCATAGGGGGACAGGGTAGCTATGGCTACACCTTC. This chain connects TRBV30 to TRBJ1-2, with 9 bases lining up with TRBD1. The CDR3 runs 15 residues. From germline, CDR1 is GTSNPN and CDR2 SVGIG (reference sequence). J was trimmed by 4 bases and V by 3 bases; bases with no gene match: 9.

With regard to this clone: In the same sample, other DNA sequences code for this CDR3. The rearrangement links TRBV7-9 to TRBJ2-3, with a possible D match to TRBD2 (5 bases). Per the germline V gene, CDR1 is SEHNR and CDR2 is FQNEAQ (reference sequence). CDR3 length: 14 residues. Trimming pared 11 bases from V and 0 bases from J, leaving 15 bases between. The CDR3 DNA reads TGTGCCGCTACCGAGGGCCTTAGCACAGATACGCAGTATTTT. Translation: CAATEGLSTDTQYF.

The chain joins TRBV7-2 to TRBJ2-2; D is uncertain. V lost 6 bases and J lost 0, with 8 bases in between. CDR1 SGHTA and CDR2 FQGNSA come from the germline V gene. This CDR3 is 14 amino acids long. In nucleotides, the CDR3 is TGTGCCAGCAGTTCGGGCCCGAACACCGGGGAGCTGTTTTTT. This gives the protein CASSSGPNTGELFF.

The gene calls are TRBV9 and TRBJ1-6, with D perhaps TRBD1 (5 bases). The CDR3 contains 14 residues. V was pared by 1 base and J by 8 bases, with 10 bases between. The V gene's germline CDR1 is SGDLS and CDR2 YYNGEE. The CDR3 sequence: CASSVRGGDSPLHF. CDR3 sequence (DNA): TGTGCCAGCAGCGTAAGGGGTGGGGATTCACCCCTCCACTTT.

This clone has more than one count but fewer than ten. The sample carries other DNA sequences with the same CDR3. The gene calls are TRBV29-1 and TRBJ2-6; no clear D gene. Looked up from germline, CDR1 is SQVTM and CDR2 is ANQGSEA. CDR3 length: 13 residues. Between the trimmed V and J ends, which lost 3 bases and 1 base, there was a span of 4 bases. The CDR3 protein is CSVEVSGANVLTF. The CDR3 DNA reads TGCAGCGTTGAGGTATCTGGGGCCAACGTCCTGACTTTC.

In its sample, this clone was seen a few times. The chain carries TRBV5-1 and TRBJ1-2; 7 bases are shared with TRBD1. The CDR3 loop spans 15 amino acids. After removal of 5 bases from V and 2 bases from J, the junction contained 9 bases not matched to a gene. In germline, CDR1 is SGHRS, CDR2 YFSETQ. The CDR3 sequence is CASRESSGQNYGYTF. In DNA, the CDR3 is TGCGCCAGCAGAGAAAGCTCGGGACAGAACTATGGCTACACCTTC.

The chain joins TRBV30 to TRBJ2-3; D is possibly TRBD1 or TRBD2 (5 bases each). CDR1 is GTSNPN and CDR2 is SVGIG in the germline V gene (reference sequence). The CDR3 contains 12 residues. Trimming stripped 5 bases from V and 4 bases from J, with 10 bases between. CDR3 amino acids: CAWLMGADTQYF. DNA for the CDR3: TGTGCCTGGTTGATGGGGGCAGATACGCAGTATTTT.

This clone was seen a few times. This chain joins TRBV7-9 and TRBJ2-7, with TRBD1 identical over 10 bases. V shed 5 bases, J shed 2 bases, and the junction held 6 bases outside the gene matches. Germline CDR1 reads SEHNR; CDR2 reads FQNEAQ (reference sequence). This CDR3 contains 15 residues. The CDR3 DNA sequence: TGTGCCAGCAGCCCCCCCGGGACAGGGGCCTACGAGCAGTACTTC. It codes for CASSPPGTGAYEQYF. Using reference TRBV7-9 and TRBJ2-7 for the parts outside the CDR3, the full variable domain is DTGVSQNPRHKITKRGQNVTFRCDPISEHNRLYWYRQTLGQGPEFLTYFQNEAQLEKSRLLSDRFSAERPKGSFSTLEIQRTEQGDSAMYLCASSPPGTGAYEQYFGPGTRLTVT.

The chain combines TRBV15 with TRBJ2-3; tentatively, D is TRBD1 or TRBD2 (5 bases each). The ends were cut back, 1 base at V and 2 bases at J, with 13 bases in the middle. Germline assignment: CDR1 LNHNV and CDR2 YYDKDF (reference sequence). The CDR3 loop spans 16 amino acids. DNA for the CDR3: TGTGCCACCAGCAGAGCGTGGGACCTATCCACAGATACGCAGTATTTT. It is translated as CATSRAWDLSTDTQYF.

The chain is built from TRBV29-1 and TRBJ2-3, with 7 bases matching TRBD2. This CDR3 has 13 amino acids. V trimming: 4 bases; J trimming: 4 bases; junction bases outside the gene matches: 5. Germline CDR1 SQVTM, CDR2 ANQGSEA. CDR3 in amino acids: CSVGGGQSDTQYF. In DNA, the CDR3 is TGCAGCGTTGGCGGGGGTCAATCAGATACGCAGTATTTT.

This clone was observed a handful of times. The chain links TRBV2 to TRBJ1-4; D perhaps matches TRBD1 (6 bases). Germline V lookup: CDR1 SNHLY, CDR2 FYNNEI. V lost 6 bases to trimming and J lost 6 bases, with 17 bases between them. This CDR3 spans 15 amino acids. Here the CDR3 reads CASSPNREAYEKLFF. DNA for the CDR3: TGTGCCAGCAGCCCGAACAGGGAAGCTTATGAAAAACTGTTTTTT.

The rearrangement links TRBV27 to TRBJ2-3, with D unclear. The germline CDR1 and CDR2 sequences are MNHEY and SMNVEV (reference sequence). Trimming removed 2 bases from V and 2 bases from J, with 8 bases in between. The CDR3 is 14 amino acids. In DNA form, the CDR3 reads TGTGCCAGCAGTTTAGGTAGGGCCACAGATACGCAGTATTTT. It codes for CASSLGRATDTQYF.

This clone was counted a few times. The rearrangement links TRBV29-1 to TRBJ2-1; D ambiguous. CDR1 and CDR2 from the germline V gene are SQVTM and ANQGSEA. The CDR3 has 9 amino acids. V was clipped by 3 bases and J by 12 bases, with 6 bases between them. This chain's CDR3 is CSVDQRQFF. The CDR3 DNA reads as TGCAGCGTTGACCAGAGGCAGTTCTTC.

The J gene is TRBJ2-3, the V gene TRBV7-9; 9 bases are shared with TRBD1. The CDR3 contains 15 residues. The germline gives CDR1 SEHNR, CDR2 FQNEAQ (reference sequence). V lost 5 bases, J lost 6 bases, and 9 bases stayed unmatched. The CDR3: CASSPGRTGVDTQYF. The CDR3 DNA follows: TGTGCCAGCAGCCCGGGCCGGACAGGGGTGGATACGCAGTATTTT.

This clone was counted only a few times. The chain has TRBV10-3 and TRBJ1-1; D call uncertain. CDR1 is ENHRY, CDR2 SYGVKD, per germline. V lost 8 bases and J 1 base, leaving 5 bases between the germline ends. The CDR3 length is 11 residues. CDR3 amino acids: CAIATNTEAFF. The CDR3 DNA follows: TGTGCCATCGCAACGAACACTGAAGCTTTCTTT.

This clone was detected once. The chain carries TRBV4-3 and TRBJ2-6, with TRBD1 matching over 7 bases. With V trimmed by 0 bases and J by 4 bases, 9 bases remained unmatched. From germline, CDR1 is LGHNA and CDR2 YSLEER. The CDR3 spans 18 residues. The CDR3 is CASSQEGQRGPGANVLTF. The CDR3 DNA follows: TGCGCCAGCAGCCAAGAAGGGCAAAGGGGGCCCGGGGCCAACGTCCTGACTTTC.

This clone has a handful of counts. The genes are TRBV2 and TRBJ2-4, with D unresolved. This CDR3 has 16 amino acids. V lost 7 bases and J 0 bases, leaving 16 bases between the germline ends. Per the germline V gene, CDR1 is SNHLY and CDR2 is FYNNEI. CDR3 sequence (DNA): TGTGCCAGCATGGAGTTTGGCCCCATAGCCAAAAACATTCAGTACTTC. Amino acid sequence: CASMEFGPIAKNIQYF.

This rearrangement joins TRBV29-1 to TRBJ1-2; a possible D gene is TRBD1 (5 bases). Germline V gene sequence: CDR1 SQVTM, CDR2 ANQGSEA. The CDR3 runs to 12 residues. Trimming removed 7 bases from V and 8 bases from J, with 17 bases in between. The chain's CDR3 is CSDSGWVDGYTF. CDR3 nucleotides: TGCAGCGACTCAGGGTGGGTAGACGGCTACACCTTC.